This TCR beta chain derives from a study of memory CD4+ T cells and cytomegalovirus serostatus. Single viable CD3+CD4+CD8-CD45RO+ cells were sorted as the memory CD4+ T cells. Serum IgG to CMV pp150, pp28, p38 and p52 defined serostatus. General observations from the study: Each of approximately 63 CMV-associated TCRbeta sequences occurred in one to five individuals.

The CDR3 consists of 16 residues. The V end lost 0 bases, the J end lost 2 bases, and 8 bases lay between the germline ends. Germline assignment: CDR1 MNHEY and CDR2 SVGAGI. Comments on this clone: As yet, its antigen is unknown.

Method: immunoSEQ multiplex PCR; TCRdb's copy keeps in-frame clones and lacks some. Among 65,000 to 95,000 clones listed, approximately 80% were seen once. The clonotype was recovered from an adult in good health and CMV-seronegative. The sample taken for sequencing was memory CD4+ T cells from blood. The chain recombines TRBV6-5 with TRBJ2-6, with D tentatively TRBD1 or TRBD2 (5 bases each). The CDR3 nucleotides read TGTGCCAGCAGTTACTCGAGGGGTACTGGGGCCAACGTCCTGACTTTC. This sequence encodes CASSYSRGTGANVLTF.